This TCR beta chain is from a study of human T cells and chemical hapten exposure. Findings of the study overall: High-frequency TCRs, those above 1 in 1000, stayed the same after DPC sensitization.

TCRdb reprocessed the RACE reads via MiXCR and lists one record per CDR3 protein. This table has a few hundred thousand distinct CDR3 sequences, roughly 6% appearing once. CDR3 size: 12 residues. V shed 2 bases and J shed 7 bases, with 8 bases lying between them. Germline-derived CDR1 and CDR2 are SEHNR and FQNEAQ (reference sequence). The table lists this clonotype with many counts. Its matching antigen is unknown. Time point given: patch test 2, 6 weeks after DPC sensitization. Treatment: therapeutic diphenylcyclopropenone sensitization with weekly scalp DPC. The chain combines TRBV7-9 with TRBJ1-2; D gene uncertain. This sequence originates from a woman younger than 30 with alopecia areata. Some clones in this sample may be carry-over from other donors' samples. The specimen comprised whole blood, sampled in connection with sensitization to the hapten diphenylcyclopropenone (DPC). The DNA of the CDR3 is TGTGCCAGCAGCTTACTCTCCTCTGGCTACACCTTC. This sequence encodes CASSLLSSGYTF. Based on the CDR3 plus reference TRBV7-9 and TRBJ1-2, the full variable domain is DTGVSQNPRHKITKRGQNVTFRCDPISEHNRLYWYRQTLGQGPEFLTYFQNEAQLEKSRLLSDRFSAERPKGSFSTLEIQRTEQGDSAMYLCASSLLSSGYTFGSGTRLTVV.